This entry lists 8 T cell receptor beta chains sequenced from one sample in a study of shared clonotypes between healthy human individuals. Sequencing used immunoSEQ multiplex PCR; TCRdb keeps in-frame clones, though not all of them. The data contain around 500,000 clones, 79% of them singletons. The source material was PBMCs. The receptors derive from a middle-aged woman in good health. Some clones in this sample may be carry-over from other donors' samples.

The count of this clone is one. The V and J genes are TRBV7-3 and TRBJ2-3, with unresolved D. In germline, CDR1 is SGHTA, CDR2 FQGTGA. Trimming stripped 0 bases from V and 3 bases from J, with 10 bases between. This CDR3 spans 15 amino acids. In DNA, the CDR3 is TGTGCCAGCAGCTTAACTCGCGAGAGGACAGATACGCAGTATTTT. Its translation is CASSLTRERTDTQYF.

CDR3 in DNA: TGTGCCAGCAGTGCTTCGGCTAGCAGCTCCTACGAGCAGTACTTC. It yields the protein CASSASASSSYEQYF. V and J are TRBV2 and TRBJ2-7; D is possibly TRBD2 (5 bases). There are 15 residues in the CDR3. Trimming pared 4 bases from V and 0 bases from J, leaving 13 bases between. CDR1 and CDR2 from the germline V gene are SNHLY and FYNNEI.

As regards this clone: The identical CDR3 is also encoded by other nucleotide sequences in the sample. The V call is TRBV28, the J call TRBJ1-2, with D uncertain. The CDR3 consists of 14 residues. V was pared by 7 bases and J by 1 base, with 13 bases between. The germline gives CDR1 MDHEN, CDR2 SYDVKM. The CDR3, as DNA: TGTGCCAGCACCTTGACATACCTTAACTATGGCTACACCTTC. It encodes CASTLTYLNYGYTF.

The CDR3 nucleotides are TGTGCCAGCAGTAGAGGACTAGCGGGTAGTAACGAGCAGTACTTC. This translates into CASSRGLAGSNEQYF. The chain has TRBV6-6 and TRBJ2-7, with TRBD2 matching 11 bases. Trimming took 5 bases from V and 5 from J; bases not matched to a gene: 8. This CDR3 region has 15 residues. CDR1 and CDR2 (germline): MNHNY, SVGAGI (reference sequence).

A word on this clone: Other DNA sequences in the sample encode the same CDR3. V and J are TRBV27 and TRBJ2-3; 7 bases agree with TRBD2. This CDR3 contains 13 residues. Trimming at V came to 8 bases and at J to 3 bases, leaving 5 bases not matched to a gene. Germline assignment: CDR1 MNHEY and CDR2 SMNVEV (reference sequence). CDR3 protein: CASEGRGTDTQYF. DNA for the CDR3: TGTGCCAGCGAGGGGCGGGGGACAGATACGCAGTATTTT.

The rearrangement uses TRBV5-5 and TRBJ2-7; TRBD1 might be the D (5 bases). The ends were cut back, 4 bases at V and 6 bases at J, with 17 bases in the middle. The V gene's germline CDR1 is SGHKS and CDR2 YYEKEE (reference sequence). This CDR3 comprises 14 residues. CDR3 sequence reads: CASSPGGRRGEQYF. The CDR3 nucleotides are TGTGCCAGCAGCCCTGGTGGAAGAAGGGGCGAGCAGTACTTC.

The rearrangement joins TRBV2 to TRBJ2-7; D might be TRBD1 (5 bases). CDR3 length: 14 residues. V lost 3 bases, J lost 2 bases, and 11 bases lay in between. Germline V gene data show CDR1 as SNHLY and CDR2 as FYNNEI. The CDR3 coding sequence is TGTGCCAGCAGTGAGGGGCAGGCCGCCTACGAGCAGTACTTC. It yields the protein CASSEGQAAYEQYF.

The gene calls are TRBV29-1 and TRBJ2-5; TRBD2 matches at 8 bases. Germline assignment: CDR1 SQVTM and CDR2 ANQGSEA. The V segment lost 5 bases and the J segment 5 bases; nucleotides outside the gene matches: 7. The CDR3 loop spans 13 amino acids. CDR3 sequence reads: CSVQLAGTETQYF. The DNA for the CDR3 is TGCAGCGTTCAGTTAGCGGGAACGGAGACCCAGTACTTC.